What follows are 22 T cell receptor beta chains derived from one specimen sequenced in a study of cytomegalovirus exposure and HLA in healthy donors. The assay was immunoSEQ multiplex PCR, and TCRdb's table has in-frame clones only and misses some. The sample contains about 110,000 clones, about nine tenths of which appear only once. Sequenced input: PBMCs. The receptors originated from a young woman in good health and CMV-seronegative.

The chain has TRBV5-1 and TRBJ2-7; D is ambiguous. Germline CDR1 SGHRS, CDR2 YFSETQ. V lost 1 base, J lost 2 bases, and 4 bases lay in between. The CDR3 has 12 amino acids. For the CDR3, the DNA is TGCGCCAGCAGCTTGAACACCTACGAGCAGTACTTC. It codes for CASSLNTYEQYF. The whole variable domain, remainder taken from reference TRBV5-1 and TRBJ2-7, is KAGVTQTPRYLIKTRGQQVTLSCSPISGHRSVSWYQQTPGQGLQFLFEYFSETQRNKGNFPGRFSGRQFSNSRSEMNVSTLELGDSALYLCASSLNTYEQYFGPGTRLTVT.

The chain joins TRBV19 to TRBJ2-5; tentatively, D is TRBD2 (6 bases). This CDR3 comprises 14 residues. Trimming removed 6 bases from V and 3 bases from J, with 14 bases in between. Germline values: CDR1 LNHDA, CDR2 SQIVND (reference sequence). In DNA, the CDR3 is TGTGCCAGTAGCCGACTCTTAGCGGAAGAGACCCAGTACTTC. Translated, it gives CASSRLLAEETQYF. Looking up the rest from reference TRBV19 and TRBJ2-5 gives the full variable domain: DGGITQSPKYLFRKEGQNVTLSCEQNLNHDAMYWYRQDPGQGLRLIYYSQIVNDFQKGDIAEGYSVSREKKESFPLTVTSAQKNPTAFYLCASSRLLAEETQYFGPGTRLLVL.

This chain joins TRBV4-3 and TRBJ2-3; D may be TRBD2 (6 bases). Germline V gene sequence: CDR1 LGHNA, CDR2 YSLEER. Trimming removed 3 bases at V and 2 bases at J, with 15 bases between. The length of the CDR3 is 16 residues. The CDR3, as DNA: TGCGCCAGCAGCCAGGGCTCGGGGGTGATCACAGATACGCAGTATTTT. Translation: CASSQGSGVITDTQYF.

This rearrangement joins TRBV28 to TRBJ2-7; 7 nucleotides match TRBD2. Unmatched junction bases numbered 7, after V lost 7 bases and J lost 4 bases. Germline CDR1 is MDHEN and CDR2 is SYDVKM. The CDR3 contains 13 residues. As DNA, the CDR3 is TGTGCCAGCACAGATGGGACTAAGTACGAGCAGTACTTC. It is translated as CASTDGTKYEQYF.

The gene calls are TRBV27 and TRBJ1-1, with 8 bases lining up with TRBD1. CDR1 is MNHEY and CDR2 is SMNVEV in the germline V gene (reference sequence). CDR3 length: 14 residues. V dropped 5 bases and J dropped 6; count of bases not matched to a gene: 8. This chain's CDR3 is CASSVSDRGAEAFF. In DNA form, the CDR3 reads TGTGCCAGCAGTGTCTCAGACAGGGGTGCTGAAGCTTTCTTT.

The chain is built from TRBV29-1 and TRBJ2-5; 10 bases are a match to TRBD1. From germline, CDR1 is SQVTM and CDR2 ANQGSEA. The CDR3 contains 13 residues. V shed 6 bases and J 5 bases; nucleotides not matched to a gene: 6. CDR3 in amino acids: CSVRDRGAETQYF. In DNA, the CDR3 is TGCAGCGTCCGGGACAGGGGAGCCGAGACCCAGTACTTC.

The rearrangement joins TRBV2 to TRBJ2-5, with 10 positions matching TRBD2. The V gene end was trimmed by 8 bases and the J gene end by 7 bases; junction bases not matched to a gene: 10. Germline V gene lookup returns CDR1 SNHLY and CDR2 FYNNEI. This CDR3 contains 14 residues. CDR3 DNA: TGTGCCAGCGGAGAGATAATAGCGGGAGGGACCCAGTACTTC. Amino acid sequence: CASGEIIAGGTQYF. The whole variable domain, filled in from reference TRBV2 and TRBJ2-5, reads EPEVTQTPSHQVTQMGQEVILRCVPISNHLYFYWYRQILGQKVEFLVSFYNNEISEKSEIFDDQFSVERPDGSNFTLKIRSTKLEDSAMYFCASGEIIAGGTQYFGPGTRLLVL.

The chain recombines TRBV14 with TRBJ2-7; 8 bases fit TRBD1. CDR1 SGHDN and CDR2 FVKESK come from the germline V gene. J was trimmed by 6 bases and V by 4 bases; bases with no gene match: 8. This CDR3 is built from 14 residues. The CDR3 sequence is CASSPTGGFGEQYF. The CDR3 DNA reads as TGTGCCAGCAGCCCAACAGGGGGTTTCGGCGAGCAGTACTTC.

V gene TRBV7-2 combines with J gene TRBJ1-2; D remains unclear. V was pared by 4 bases and J by 4 bases, with 13 bases between. CDR1 and CDR2 from the germline V gene are SGHTA and FQGNSA. This CDR3 is 14 amino acids long. Here the CDR3 reads CASSSDGGGYGYTF. CDR3 nucleotide sequence: TGTGCCAGCAGCTCCGATGGCGGAGGCTATGGCTACACCTTC.

V usage is TRBV27 and J usage is TRBJ1-1, with D perhaps matching TRBD1 (6 bases). The CDR3 is 13 amino acids. V was shortened by 2 bases and J by 4 bases, with 8 bases between the two germline ends. Germline V lookup: CDR1 MNHEY, CDR2 SMNVEV (reference sequence). The CDR3 protein is CASSLTGTTEAFF. DNA of the CDR3: TGTGCCAGCAGTTTAACAGGGACCACTGAAGCTTTCTTT.

This clone appeared once. The gene calls are TRBV9 and TRBJ2-7; 11 positions match TRBD1. CDR1 is SGDLS and CDR2 is YYNGEE in the germline V gene. With V trimmed by 0 bases and J by 5 bases, 1 base remained unmatched. The CDR3 loop spans 14 amino acids. The CDR3 loop is CASSVGTGGHEQYF. In nucleotides, the CDR3 is TGTGCCAGCAGCGTAGGGACAGGGGGCCACGAGCAGTACTTC.

The gene calls are TRBV29-1 and TRBJ1-2; TRBD1 is a possible D gene (6 bases). Per germline, CDR1 SQVTM and CDR2 ANQGSEA. With 7 bases removed from V and 2 bases from J, the gap between germline ends came to 11 bases. CDR3 size: 12 residues. The DNA of the CDR3 is TGCAGCGCGGGGGGCTCGAACTATGGCTACACCTTC. As protein: CSAGGSNYGYTF.

The J gene is TRBJ2-1, the V gene TRBV15, with a possible D match to TRBD2 (6 bases). Per germline, CDR1 LNHNV and CDR2 YYDKDF (reference sequence). Trimming removed 0 bases at V and 4 bases at J, with 10 bases between. CDR3 size: 15 residues. The DNA for the CDR3 is TGTGCCACCAGCAGAGACCCCGGGAGTTACAATGAGCAGTTCTTC. Its protein is CATSRDPGSYNEQFF.

This sequence joins TRBV5-1 and TRBJ1-2, with TRBD1 matching over 8 bases. J gave up 4 bases and V 1 base, and 9 bases lay outside the gene matches. Germline CDR1 is SGHRS and CDR2 is YFSETQ. This CDR3 has 16 residues. CDR3 residues: CASSLSSLQGGYGYTF. Here the CDR3 DNA reads TGCGCCAGCAGCTTGAGCAGCTTACAGGGGGGCTATGGCTACACCTTC.

The rearrangement uses TRBV28 and TRBJ1-1; 7 positions agree with TRBD1. V gave up 6 bases and J gave up 4 bases; unmatched junction bases: 8. The CDR3 runs 14 residues. Germline assignment: CDR1 MDHEN and CDR2 SYDVKM. The CDR3 DNA reads as TGTGCCAGCAGGCTACAGGGGCCAAGCACTGAAGCTTTCTTT. Its protein product is CASRLQGPSTEAFF.

V and J are TRBV29-1 and TRBJ1-1; D perhaps matches TRBD1 (6 bases). The CDR3 extends over 11 amino acids. Germline assignment: CDR1 SQVTM and CDR2 ANQGSEA. The V gene lost 4 bases and the J gene lost 11 bases, with 14 bases spanning the gap. For the CDR3, the DNA is TGCAGCGTTGTCCTTATCAGGGGCGCTTTCTTT. Protein product: CSVVLIRGAFF.

For the CDR3, the DNA is TGTGCCAGCAGCCACCGACAGGGTACCGGGGAGCTGTTTTTT. It specifies CASSHRQGTGELFF. The rearrangement joins TRBV11-2 to TRBJ2-2; 7 positions agree with TRBD1. There are 14 residues in the CDR3. Trimming cost V 5 bases and J 5 bases; bases outside gene matches: 5. Germline-derived CDR1 and CDR2 are SGHAT and FQNNGV.

The chain links TRBV6-5 to TRBJ2-5, with no clear D. The CDR3 is made up of 13 amino acids. Germline lookup yields CDR1 MNHEY and CDR2 SVGAGI. The V end was cut by 2 bases, the J end by 5 bases, with 9 bases between. DNA of the CDR3: TGTGCCAGCAGTTACGGGCCAACGGAGACCCAGTACTTC. This encodes CASSYGPTETQYF.

This clone appeared once. The chain has TRBV7-2 and TRBJ2-5; 15 bases map to TRBD2. With 5 bases clipped from V and 1 base from J, the junction kept 5 bases outside the gene matches. Per the germline V gene, CDR1 is SGHTA and CDR2 is FQGNSA. This CDR3 region has 17 residues. CDR3: CASSRTSGGGFQETQYF. The CDR3 DNA reads as TGTGCCAGCAGCCGGACTAGCGGGGGGGGTTTCCAAGAGACCCAGTACTTC. The full variable domain, with the rest looked up from reference TRBV7-2 and TRBJ2-5, is GAGVSQSPSNKVTEKGKDVELRCDPISGHTALYWYRQSLGQGLEFLIYFQGNSAPDKSGLPSDRFSAERTGGSVSTLTIQRTQQEDSAVYLCASSRTSGGGFQETQYFGPGTRLLVL.

For this clone: Germline is not matched at one junction end, which may reflect a read error. This chain uses TRBV5-6 with TRBJ2-1; 7 bases align to TRBD2. CDR3 size: 14 residues. Germline V gene lookup returns CDR1 SGHDT and CDR2 YYEEEE. The CDR3 DNA reads TGTGCCAGCAACTTGAGGACTAGCTACAATGAGCAGTTCTTC. Its protein product is CASNLRTSYNEQFF.

The chain recombines TRBV5-4 with TRBJ1-2, with 7 bases fitting TRBD1. V shed 10 bases and J 7 bases; nucleotides not matched to a gene: 10. Germline values: CDR1 SGHNT, CDR2 YYREEE (reference sequence). The CDR3 length is 12 residues. As DNA, the CDR3 is TGTGCCGGCCTACAGGGGAAGGGTGGCTACACCTTC. Protein: CAGLQGKGGYTF.

This chain joins TRBV28 and TRBJ2-7, with 7 bases lining up with TRBD2. Germline CDR1 and CDR2: MDHEN and SYDVKM. The CDR3 has 15 residues. J gave up 2 bases and V 3 bases, and 7 bases lay outside the gene matches. The CDR3 is CASSLPSGEAYEQYF. The CDR3, as DNA: TGTGCCAGCAGTTTGCCGAGCGGGGAGGCCTACGAGCAGTACTTC.